This T cell receptor beta chain appears in the sequencing data of a study of OX40 agonist ivuxolimab in advanced cancers. The CDR3 extends over 14 amino acids. The trim removed 7 bases at V and 3 bases at J, leaving 10 bases unmatched. Germline V CDR1 and CDR2: SQVTM, ANQGSEA. Measured with immunoSEQ multiplex PCR; TCRdb has only the in-frame clones, and not every one. The sample yields 60,000 to 70,000 clones, more than 75% seen once. The source was CD4+ or CD8+ T cells sorted from blood, collected in a trial of the OX40 agonist ivuxolimab. The TCR was taken from an adult with an advanced solid tumor such as melanoma, head and neck, liver or kidney cancer. The rearrangement links TRBV29-1 to TRBJ2-7; TRBD1 matches 9 bases. CDR3 DNA sequence: TGCAGCGCTACAAACGACAGGGGGGGCTACGAGCAGTACTTC. This encodes CSATNDRGGYEQYF.